The clone carrying this T cell receptor beta chain occurred many times. Its antigen is not known. The second PCR ran roughly 7 to 12 cycles with a sample-barcoded 5' primer and J-beta primers. MiXCR, run by TCRdb on the 5' RACE reads, gives a single entry per CDR3 protein. Of about 900,000 distinct CDR3 sequences in the sample, around 48% were seen once. Looked up from germline, CDR1 is SGHTA and CDR2 is FQGNSA. The V segment lost 3 bases and the J segment 3 bases; nucleotides outside the gene matches: 4. The CDR3 length is 14 residues. The data originate from a study of blood T cells in healthy people across ages. General observations from the study: A strong correlation between TCR beta diversity and naive T cell percentage was seen.

Sequences were obtained from blood. The sequence was collected from a man aged 30 to 39 in good health. The chain carries TRBV7-2 and TRBJ1-2, with TRBD1 matching 7 bases. CDR3 DNA: TGTGCCAGCAGCTTCCAGGGGGGGGACTATGGCTACACCTTC. Its translation is CASSFQGGDYGYTF.